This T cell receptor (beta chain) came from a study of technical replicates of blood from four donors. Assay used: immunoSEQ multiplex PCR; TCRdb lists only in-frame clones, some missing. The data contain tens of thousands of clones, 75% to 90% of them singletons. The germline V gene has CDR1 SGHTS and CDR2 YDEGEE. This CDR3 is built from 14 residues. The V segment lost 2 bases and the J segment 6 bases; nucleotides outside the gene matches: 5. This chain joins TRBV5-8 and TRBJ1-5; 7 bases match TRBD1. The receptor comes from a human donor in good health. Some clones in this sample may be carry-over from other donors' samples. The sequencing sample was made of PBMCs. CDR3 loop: CASSFETGSQPQHF. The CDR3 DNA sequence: TGTGCCAGCAGCTTTGAGACAGGGAGTCAGCCCCAGCATTTT.